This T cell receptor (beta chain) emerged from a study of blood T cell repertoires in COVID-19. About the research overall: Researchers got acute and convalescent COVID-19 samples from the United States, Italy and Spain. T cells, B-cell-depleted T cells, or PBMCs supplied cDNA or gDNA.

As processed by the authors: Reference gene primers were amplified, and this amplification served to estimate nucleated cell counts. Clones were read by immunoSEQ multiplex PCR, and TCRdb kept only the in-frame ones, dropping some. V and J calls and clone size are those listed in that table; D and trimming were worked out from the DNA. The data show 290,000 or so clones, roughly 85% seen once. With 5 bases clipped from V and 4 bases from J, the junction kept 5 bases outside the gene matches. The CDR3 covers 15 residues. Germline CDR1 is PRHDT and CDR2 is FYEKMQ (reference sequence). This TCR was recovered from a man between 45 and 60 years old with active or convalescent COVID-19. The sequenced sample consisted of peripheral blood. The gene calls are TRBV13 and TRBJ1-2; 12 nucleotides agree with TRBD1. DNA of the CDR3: TGTGCCAGCAGCCCGCCGGGACAGGGGGCCTATGGCTACACCTTC. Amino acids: CASSPPGQGAYGYTF.